This T cell receptor beta chain was retrieved from a study of T cell responses to AZD1222 COVID-19 vaccine. Study outcomes and limitations: Without day 14 samples, only post-peak T cell repertoires were studied.

Produced via immunoSEQ multiplex PCR; TCRdb's table is partial and in-frame only. The data contain 150,000 to 170,000 clones, roughly 90% of them singletons. About this clone itself: Antigen: not known.

V lost 4 bases and J lost 6; bases outside the gene matches: 10. Germline CDR1 and CDR2: KGHSY and FQNENV. The length of the CDR3 is 16 residues. The starting material was peripheral blood, obtained on day 0 of MenACWY control vaccination. The clonotype comes from an adult in good health. This chain connects TRBV16 to TRBJ1-5; the match to TRBD1 covers 9 bases. As DNA, the CDR3 is TGTGCCAGCAGCCGCCTAACAGGGGGCGGCGCTCAGCCCCAGCATTTT. Translation: CASSRLTGGGAQPQHF.